This T cell receptor beta chain was identified in a study of cytomegalovirus exposure and HLA in healthy donors. Study-wide results and caveats: Among TCR beta chains, those listed as cytomegalovirus-associated numbered around 180. A highly shared variant cluster was judged a likely technical artifact. CMV serostatus was the sole immune exposure data available.

About this clone itself: The antigen remains undetermined.

PCR was performed using 60 Vbeta and 13 Jbeta primers. Assay: immunoSEQ multiplex PCR; the TCRdb copy retains only in-frame clones and omits some. The sample lists 160,000 or so clones, roughly 80% occurring once. The source material was PBMCs. This clonotype was obtained from a woman aged 18-30 years in good health and CMV-seropositive.

The CDR3 coding sequence is TGTGCCGGAACGAAATGGACTAGGGCAACCTACGAGCAGTACTTC. Protein sequence: CAGTKWTRATYEQYF. The V gene is TRBV30, the J gene TRBJ2-7; 7 bases map to TRBD2. Germline-derived CDR1 and CDR2 are GTSNPN and SVGIG (reference sequence). This CDR3 is 15 amino acids long. V gave up 8 bases and J gave up 2 bases; unmatched junction bases: 15.